The next 19 T cell receptor beta chains were all read from a single sample in a study of PD-L1 blockade in urothelial cancer (dated by TCRdb to the late 2010s). Library construction relied on the immunoSEQ multiplex PCR assay. Held by TCRdb, this immuneACCESS table contains in-frame sequences only and omits some clones. Under half of the omission traces to an unresolved V gene where checked; the cause of the rest is unknown. This sample holds 120,000 or so clones; about 84% were observed only once. The leading ten clones occupy about 2.4% of the sample. The time point label for this specimen denotes: peripheral blood 6 weeks after treatment start. Specimen: PBMCs, collected around atezolizumab (anti-PD-L1) treatment. These receptors were collected from a man aged 45-65 years with urothelial cancer.

This clone was counted a single time. The V call is TRBV5-6, the J call TRBJ1-6; possibly TRBD1 for D (6 bases). With 2 bases removed from V and 9 bases from J, the gap between germline ends came to 18 bases. Per germline, CDR1 SGHDT and CDR2 YYEEEE. This CDR3 is built from 16 residues. DNA of the CDR3: TGTGCCAGCAGCTTACGACACAGGGAAAGGGCTTCACCCCTCCACTTT. The encoded protein is CASSLRHRERASPLHF.

The V call is TRBV30, the J call TRBJ2-2; D is uncertain. This CDR3 is built from 12 residues. Trimming removed 2 bases at V and 2 bases at J, with 3 bases between. Germline V CDR1 and CDR2: GTSNPN, SVGIG (reference sequence). The CDR3: CAWSINTGELFF. The CDR3 bases are TGTGCCTGGAGTATAAACACCGGGGAGCTGTTTTTT.

The chain recombines TRBV15 with TRBJ1-2; TRBD1 agrees at 7 bases. From germline, CDR1 is LNHNV and CDR2 YYDKDF (reference sequence). The ends lost 0 bases at V and 5 bases at J; junction bases unmatched: 6. This CDR3 comprises 15 residues. This chain's CDR3 is CATSREAGGPYGYTF. The CDR3 region has the DNA TGTGCCACCAGCAGAGAGGCAGGGGGACCTTATGGCTACACCTTC.

This chain uses TRBV5-1 with TRBJ1-2, with D possibly TRBD1 on 5 matching bases. This CDR3 comprises 13 residues. V dropped 3 bases and J dropped 4 bases, with 10 bases sitting between them. Per germline, CDR1 SGHRS and CDR2 YFSETQ. CDR3 sequence: CASSSLGGYGYTF. In DNA, the CDR3 is TGCGCCAGCAGCTCCCTGGGGGGCTATGGCTACACCTTC.

The chain employs TRBV5-1 and TRBJ2-3; 10 bases map to TRBD1. V shed 5 bases, J shed 4 bases, and the junction held 10 bases outside the gene matches. The CDR3 is 16 amino acids. Germline V gene sequence: CDR1 SGHRS, CDR2 YFSETQ. CDR3 nucleotides: TGCGCCAGCAGTTTACCGGGACAGGGGCGTTCAGATACGCAGTATTTT. Its translation: CASSLPGQGRSDTQYF.

This chain connects TRBV28 to TRBJ2-5, with 7 bases identical to TRBD1. This CDR3 comprises 15 residues. Trimming at V came to 4 bases and at J to 3 bases, leaving 8 bases not matched to a gene. Germline lookup yields CDR1 MDHEN and CDR2 SYDVKM. The CDR3 nucleotides read TGTGCCAGCAGTTCGACGAGACAGGGCAAAGAGACCCAGTACTTC. Residues: CASSSTRQGKETQYF.

The chain uses TRBV27 and TRBJ1-2; TRBD1 aligns across 7 bases. V shed 6 bases, J shed 8 bases, and the junction held 9 bases outside the gene matches. CDR3 length: 13 amino acids. Germline CDR1 is MNHEY and CDR2 is SMNVEV (reference sequence). The CDR3 protein is CASSFTGAGGYTF. The CDR3 bases are TGTGCCAGCAGCTTTACAGGGGCCGGGGGCTACACCTTC.

V is TRBV5-1 and J is TRBJ2-3; D is ambiguous. The CDR3 has 13 amino acids. V lost 4 bases and J lost 2, with 8 bases in between. CDR1 and CDR2 from the germline V gene are SGHRS and YFSETQ. The CDR3 DNA follows: TGCGCCAGCAGCCCATCAAACACAGATACGCAGTATTTT. It codes for CASSPSNTDTQYF.

The sample holds a few counts of this clone. The CDR3 DNA reads TGTGCCAGCAGGCGGACTAGCGTTGAGCAGTTCTTC. This codes for CASRRTSVEQFF. The rearrangement links TRBV2 to TRBJ2-1; TRBD2 matches at 9 bases. V was clipped by 6 bases and J by 9 bases; unmatched bases: 3. Germline CDR1 and CDR2: SNHLY and FYNNEI. This CDR3 has 12 amino acids.

The CDR3 loop reads CASSLGQPETQYF. The CDR3 coding sequence is TGTGCCAGCAGCTTAGGACAGCCAGAGACCCAGTACTTC. The rearrangement joins TRBV13 to TRBJ2-5; the D is unclear. V shed 0 bases and J shed 4 bases, with 6 bases lying between them. This CDR3 has 13 residues. Germline V CDR1 and CDR2: PRHDT, FYEKMQ (reference sequence).

As DNA, the CDR3 is TGCGCCAGCAGCTTGGAGCCGTCTAGCTCCTATAATTCACCCCTCCACTTT. As protein: CASSLEPSSSYNSPLHF. This chain joins TRBV5-1 and TRBJ1-6; D uncertain. Germline V gene data show CDR1 as SGHRS and CDR2 as YFSETQ. V was pared by 0 bases and J by 0 bases, with 10 bases between. The CDR3 runs 17 residues.

This rearrangement joins TRBV18 to TRBJ2-6; 7 bases fit TRBD1. CDR1 KGHSH and CDR2 LQKENI come from the germline V gene. Trimming at V came to 3 bases and at J to 1 base, leaving 9 bases not matched to a gene. The CDR3 is 18 amino acids. This CDR3 reads CASSPRPGGSSGANVLTF. In DNA, the CDR3 is TGTGCCAGCTCACCTCGTCCAGGGGGATCGTCTGGGGCCAACGTCCTGACTTTC.

A single count supports this clone. V and J are TRBV19 and TRBJ1-5, with 7 positions matching TRBD1. This CDR3 has 13 amino acids. With V trimmed by 10 bases and J by 7 bases, 10 bases remained unmatched. From germline, CDR1 is LNHDA and CDR2 SQIVND (reference sequence). CDR3 sequence reads: CATAGGGYQPQHF. The CDR3 bases are TGTGCCACCGCGGGAGGGGGCTACCAGCCCCAGCATTTT.

The genes are TRBV9 and TRBJ2-6; D not resolved. Germline V CDR1 and CDR2: SGDLS, YYNGEE. The CDR3 spans 14 residues. The V gene lost 3 bases and the J gene lost 1 base, with 5 bases spanning the gap. The CDR3 DNA sequence: TGTGCCAGCAGCGCGGTATCTGGGGCCAACGTCCTGACTTTC. It codes for CASSAVSGANVLTF.

This clone was detected once. V gene TRBV11-2 combines with J gene TRBJ2-4; 8 nucleotides agree with TRBD2. This CDR3 has 16 amino acids. Germline V gene data show CDR1 as SGHAT and CDR2 as FQNNGV. Trimming at V came to 5 bases and at J to 3 bases, leaving 9 bases not matched to a gene. The CDR3 loop reads CASSPKRELVKNIQYF. DNA for the CDR3: TGTGCCAGCAGCCCGAAGCGGGAGCTGGTCAAAAACATTCAGTACTTC.

This clone was found a few times. V and J are TRBV5-1 and TRBJ2-1; TRBD2 matches 12 bases. J lost 6 bases, V lost 6 bases, and 4 bases had no gene match. Germline V lookup: CDR1 SGHRS, CDR2 YFSETQ. The CDR3 totals 14 residues. CDR3 coding DNA: TGCGCCAGCAAGACTAGCGGGAGTAGCAATGAGCAGTTCTTC. As protein: CASKTSGSSNEQFF.

The V call is TRBV11-3, the J call TRBJ2-7; 8 positions match TRBD2. The CDR3 is 13 amino acids. Trimming cost V 8 bases and J 5 bases; bases outside gene matches: 8. CDR1 is SGHNT, CDR2 YENEEA, per germline. CDR3 DNA sequence: TGTGCCAGCGGTCGAAGCGGGAGCAACGAGCAGTACTTC. It translates to CASGRSGSNEQYF.

The J gene is TRBJ1-2, the V gene TRBV28, with a tentative D call TRBD1 (5 bases). V was pared by 6 bases and J by 4 bases, with 15 bases between. The CDR3 has 14 residues. Germline V gene data show CDR1 as MDHEN and CDR2 as SYDVKM. The CDR3 spells CASSSRGGAYGYTF. In DNA, the CDR3 is TGTGCCAGCAGCTCGCGGGGCGGCGCCTATGGCTACACCTTC.

The CDR3 loop reads CANVRGQEQYF. CDR3 sequence (DNA): TGTGCCAACGTCAGGGGGCAAGAGCAGTACTTC. J is TRBJ2-7 and V is TRBV21-1; the table's D call, TRBD1, was not checked against the DNA. TRBV21-1 is labeled a pseudogene. The CDR3 has 11 amino acids.